These 28 T cell receptor beta chains came from one sample sequenced in a study of T cell responses to AZD1222 COVID-19 vaccine. The assay was immunoSEQ multiplex PCR, and TCRdb's table has in-frame clones only and misses some. The sample shows fewer than 300,000 clones, 80% to 95% of them seen only once. Specimen: peripheral blood, collected on day 0 of AZD1222 vaccination. The receptors originated from an adult in good health.

V and J are TRBV9 and TRBJ2-7, with D maybe TRBD2 (6 bases). The V gene lost 9 bases and the J gene lost 4 bases, with 14 bases spanning the gap. Germline CDR1 SGDLS, CDR2 YYNGEE. The CDR3 covers 12 residues. CDR3 coding DNA: TGTGCCATCCCTTCGGCGGGGTACGAGCAGTACTTC. Translation gives CAIPSAGYEQYF. The full variable domain, in which reference TRBV9 and TRBJ2-7 provide the parts outside the CDR3, is DSGVTQTPKHLITATGQRVTLRCSPRSGDLSVYWYQQSLDQGLQFLIQYYNGEERAKGNILERFSAQQFPDLHSELNLSSLELGDSALYFCAIPSAGYEQYFGPGTRLTVT.

The chain has TRBV6-2 or TRBV6-3 and TRBJ1-5; the D gene is possibly TRBD1 (5 bases). V was shortened by 6 bases and J by 5 bases, with 11 bases between the two germline ends. The CDR3 totals 13 residues. Germline assignment: CDR1 MNHEY and CDR2 SVGEGT. In nucleotides, the CDR3 is TGTGCCAGCAGCGATCCAGGGTATCAGCCCCAGCATTTT. Residues: CASSDPGYQPQHF.

The gene calls are TRBV5-4 and TRBJ2-1; TRBD2 matches 9 bases. V trimming: 1 base; J trimming: 6 bases; junction bases outside the gene matches: 5. CDR3 length: 15 amino acids. Looked up from germline, CDR1 is SGHNT and CDR2 is YYREEE (reference sequence). As DNA, the CDR3 is TGTGCCAGCAGCTTGCCTAGCGGGAATTTCAATGAGCAGTTCTTC. It encodes CASSLPSGNFNEQFF.

The chain uses TRBV15 and TRBJ2-7; D is perhaps TRBD2 (5 bases). CDR3 size: 16 residues. Germline V gene lookup returns CDR1 LNHNV and CDR2 YYDKDF (reference sequence). V was shortened by 2 bases and J by 3 bases, with 17 bases between the two germline ends. The CDR3 protein is CATSRPPHRRGYEQYF. Written as DNA, the CDR3 is TGTGCCACCAGCAGACCGCCTCATCGACGGGGCTACGAGCAGTACTTC.

The J gene is TRBJ2-1, the V gene TRBV11-2; D not resolved. The CDR3 is 17 residues long. Trimming removed 5 bases from V and 3 bases from J, with 20 bases in between. Per germline, CDR1 SGHAT and CDR2 FQNNGV. CDR3 sequence: CASSRSHQTSVYNEQFF. CDR3 DNA: TGTGCCAGCAGCCGATCACACCAGACTTCGGTCTACAATGAGCAGTTCTTC. Full variable domain (rest looked up from reference TRBV11-2 and TRBJ2-1): EAGVAQSPRYKIIEKRQSVAFWCNPISGHATLYWYQQILGQGPKLLIQFQNNGVVDDSQLPKDRFSAERLKGVDSTLKIQPAKLEDSAVYLCASSRSHQTSVYNEQFFGPGTRLTVL.

This chain joins TRBV5-1 and TRBJ2-7, with D perhaps matching TRBD1 (6 bases). With 0 bases removed from V and 3 bases from J, the gap between germline ends came to 10 bases. This CDR3 has 14 residues. Germline CDR1 SGHRS, CDR2 YFSETQ. CDR3 DNA sequence: TGCGCCAGCAGCTTGGTACAGGGCCTCTACGAGCAGTACTTC. As protein: CASSLVQGLYEQYF. The complete variable domain, with remaining parts taken from reference TRBV5-1 and TRBJ2-7, reads KAGVTQTPRYLIKTRGQQVTLSCSPISGHRSVSWYQQTPGQGLQFLFEYFSETQRNKGNFPGRFSGRQFSNSRSEMNVSTLELGDSALYLCASSLVQGLYEQYFGPGTRLTVT.

This rearrangement joins TRBV7-2 to TRBJ2-1; 7 nucleotides match TRBD2. Trimming took 4 bases from V and 7 from J; bases not matched to a gene: 4. The CDR3 has 13 amino acids. Germline CDR1 and CDR2: SGHTA and FQGNSA. This chain's CDR3 is CASSYSGGNEQFF. CDR3 DNA: TGTGCCAGCAGCTACTCCGGGGGGAATGAGCAGTTCTTC.

This chain joins TRBV28 and TRBJ1-5; D is undetermined. Germline V CDR1 and CDR2: MDHEN, SYDVKM. Trimming stripped 6 bases from V and 0 bases from J, with 12 bases between. This CDR3 region has 15 residues. This chain's CDR3 is CASSPNTYSNQPQHF. CDR3 bases: TGTGCCAGCAGCCCAAATACTTATAGCAATCAGCCCCAGCATTTT.

The gene calls are TRBV4-1 and TRBJ1-6, with 8 bases lining up with TRBD1. CDR3 size: 19 residues. The ends lost 4 bases at V and 2 bases at J; junction bases unmatched: 13. The V gene's germline CDR1 is MGHRA and CDR2 YSYEKL. The CDR3: CASSPLIVRGPTYNSPLHF. The CDR3 bases are TGCGCCAGCAGCCCGTTAATCGTCAGGGGGCCTACCTATAATTCACCCCTCCACTTT.

This sequence joins TRBV7-2 and TRBJ2-7; 7 bases line up with TRBD2. The CDR3 covers 15 residues. Germline lookup yields CDR1 SGHTA and CDR2 FQGNSA. Losses at the gene ends were 1 base for V and 0 bases for J; bases not matched to a gene: 3. CDR3 region: CASSLVAGASYEQYF. In DNA form, the CDR3 reads TGTGCCAGCAGCTTAGTGGCGGGAGCCTCCTACGAGCAGTACTTC.

The J gene is TRBJ1-5, the V gene TRBV6-2 or TRBV6-3; possible D gene TRBD1, 5 bases. The CDR3 contains 13 residues. The germline V gene has CDR1 MNHEY and CDR2 SVGEGT. Between the trimmed V and J ends, which lost 4 bases and 6 bases, there was a span of 10 bases. The CDR3 reads CASSLRGGQPQHF. CDR3 in DNA: TGTGCCAGCAGTTTACGGGGGGGTCAGCCCCAGCATTTT.

The chain uses TRBV12-3 or TRBV12-4 and TRBJ1-1, with a possible D match to TRBD1 (5 bases). There are 13 residues in the CDR3. The V gene lost 5 bases and the J gene lost 7 bases, with 14 bases spanning the gap. The CDR3 coding sequence is TGTGCCAGCAGTACCACCGGGGGGGTTGAAGCTTTCTTT. Protein product: CASSTTGGVEAFF.

The chain links TRBV19 to TRBJ1-1; no clear D gene. The germline gives CDR1 LNHDA, CDR2 SQIVND (reference sequence). The CDR3 is made up of 13 amino acids. The V gene lost 1 base and the J gene lost 13 bases, with 16 bases spanning the gap. The CDR3 DNA reads TGTGCCAGTAGTATAGCCTCCGGGAACCAGGTTTTCTTT. Translating gives CASSIASGNQVFF.

The chain is built from TRBV15 and TRBJ1-3, with no clear D. CDR1 and CDR2 (germline): LNHNV, YYDKDF (reference sequence). Trimming removed 6 bases at V and 1 base at J, with 10 bases between. This CDR3 is 14 amino acids long. CDR3 loop: CATSFSLSGNTIYF. The CDR3 DNA sequence: TGTGCCACCAGTTTTTCGCTATCTGGAAACACCATATATTTT.

This clone was detected only once. V and J are TRBV2 and TRBJ1-1; D might be TRBD1 (5 bases). Trimming took 3 bases from V and 11 from J, leaving 10 bases between them. Germline CDR1 SNHLY, CDR2 FYNNEI. The CDR3 runs to 11 residues. CDR3 nucleotides: TGTGCCAGCAGTGAGGGACCGGCGGCTTTCTTT. Amino acids: CASSEGPAAFF.

The V gene is TRBV5-1, the J gene TRBJ2-3; D remains unclear. This CDR3 comprises 16 residues. The germline V gene has CDR1 SGHRS and CDR2 YFSETQ. Trimming shortened V by 0 bases and J by 1 base, and 12 bases separated the two germline ends. For the CDR3, the DNA is TGCGCCAGCAGCTTGGCCCTGACGGCCCGCACAGATACGCAGTATTTT. Its translation: CASSLALTARTDTQYF.

This sequence joins TRBV5-1 and TRBJ2-7; a possible D gene is TRBD1 (6 bases). The ends were cut back, 3 bases at V and 2 bases at J, with 12 bases in the middle. The CDR3 is made up of 14 amino acids. Germline V CDR1 and CDR2: SGHRS, YFSETQ. The CDR3 bases are TGCGCCAGCAGCTCGGGACAAGTAGCCTACGAGCAGTACTTC. It codes for CASSSGQVAYEQYF.

This clone was observed a handful of times. The chain combines TRBV18 with TRBJ2-1, with unresolved D. Trimming removed 2 bases at V and 4 bases at J, with 9 bases between. The V gene's germline CDR1 is KGHSH and CDR2 LQKENI. This CDR3 spans 14 amino acids. The CDR3 coding sequence is TGTGCCAGCTCACCAGGGCCGAGGTACAATGAGCAGTTCTTC. This codes for CASSPGPRYNEQFF.

The chain combines TRBV2 with TRBJ1-4; the D is unclear. Germline loops: CDR1 SNHLY, CDR2 FYNNEI. The CDR3 is 12 residues long. The V gene lost 4 bases and the J gene lost 15 bases, with 15 bases spanning the gap. The CDR3 nucleotides read TGTGCCAGCAGTGCGTTCGGGAGTCAATTGTTTTTT. As protein: CASSAFGSQLFF.

This clone came up many times. The V and J genes are TRBV4-1 and TRBJ2-2; 14 bases agree with TRBD2. The CDR3 extends over 18 amino acids. Per the germline V gene, CDR1 is MGHRA and CDR2 is YSYEKL. V gave up 4 bases and J gave up 0 bases; unmatched junction bases: 4. The CDR3 protein is CASSPWTSGRSNTGELFF. The CDR3 bases are TGCGCCAGCAGCCCCTGGACTAGCGGGAGGTCGAACACCGGGGAGCTGTTTTTT.

The CDR3 loop is CASSQERPSGNTIYF. In DNA form, the CDR3 reads TGTGCCAGCTCACAGGAACGCCCCTCTGGAAACACCATATATTTT. This chain connects TRBV18 to TRBJ1-3; D gene ambiguous. This CDR3 comprises 15 residues. In germline, CDR1 is KGHSH, CDR2 LQKENI. V lost 4 bases, J lost 0 bases, and 10 bases lay in between.

The V and J genes are TRBV5-1 and TRBJ1-4; D ambiguous. V lost 4 bases to trimming and J lost 4 bases, with 11 bases between them. The V gene's germline CDR1 is SGHRS and CDR2 YFSETQ. The CDR3 covers 14 residues. The CDR3 region is CASSLTERNEKLFF. The CDR3, as DNA: TGCGCCAGCAGCCTTACAGAACGTAATGAAAAACTGTTTTTT.

The V and J genes are TRBV7-2 and TRBJ1-2, with D possibly being TRBD1 (5 bases). Germline lookup yields CDR1 SGHTA and CDR2 FQGNSA. This CDR3 is 15 amino acids long. The V gene lost 7 bases and the J gene lost 2 bases, with 17 bases spanning the gap. The chain's CDR3 is CASTWGSALNYGYTF. The CDR3 DNA reads TGTGCCAGCACCTGGGGCTCAGCATTAAACTATGGCTACACCTTC.

This chain links TRBV12-3 or TRBV12-4 with TRBJ2-1; a weak D match, TRBD1 (5 bases). V was pared by 4 bases and J by 8 bases, with 12 bases between. This CDR3 spans 13 amino acids. This chain's CDR3 is CASSYQGPYEQFF. CDR3 DNA sequence: TGTGCCAGCAGTTATCAGGGTCCTTATGAGCAGTTCTTC.

The genes are TRBV12-3 or TRBV12-4 and TRBJ1-6; a weak D match, TRBD1 (6 bases). V lost 0 bases and J 14 bases, leaving 11 bases between the germline ends. CDR3 length equals 13 residues. The chain's CDR3 is CASSLAWGLTLHF. CDR3 DNA sequence: TGTGCCAGCAGTTTAGCTTGGGGGCTGACCCTCCACTTT.

The chain couples TRBV5-4 to TRBJ2-2; D is unclear. V was clipped by 4 bases and J by 0 bases, with 13 bases between them. Germline CDR1 SGHNT, CDR2 YYREEE (reference sequence). The CDR3 contains 16 residues. CDR3 DNA sequence: TGTGCCAGCAGCCCTCGGAATGGGGCGAACACCGGGGAGCTGTTTTTT. Translating it yields CASSPRNGANTGELFF.

This chain connects TRBV28 to TRBJ1-5; 9 nucleotides agree with TRBD1. The CDR3 loop spans 13 amino acids. Germline CDR1 is MDHEN and CDR2 is SYDVKM. J gave up 9 bases and V 6 bases, and 6 bases lay outside the gene matches. CDR3 nucleotide sequence: TGTGCCAGCAGCCAACAGGGGGCCGGGCCCCAGCATTTT. Residues: CASSQQGAGPQHF.

J is TRBJ1-2 and V is TRBV7-9; D gene ambiguous. The V gene lost 5 bases and the J gene lost 4 bases, with 17 bases spanning the gap. Germline V gives CDR1 SEHNR, CDR2 FQNEAQ (reference sequence). The CDR3 spans 15 residues. The DNA for the CDR3 is TGTGCCAGCAGCCCACCGGCGGGCTCTCCCTATGGCTACACCTTC. Protein: CASSPPAGSPYGYTF.